This is a list of T cell receptor beta chains from one sample in a study of long-term antiretroviral therapy in people with HIV. Method: immunoSEQ multiplex PCR; TCRdb's copy keeps in-frame clones and lacks some. The sample yields tens of thousands of clones, around 84% seen once. Sequenced here: unsorted PBMCs, sampled 3 years after starting antiretroviral therapy. The receptors come from a man in his forties or fifties with HIV. Both conserved end residues are part of each CDR3. A D gene is named only where the DNA matches it firmly. Clone size appears in some rows only: once, few, many, or a class for an expanded clone.

- | TRBJ2-1 | TRBD2 | TRBV2 | CASSEGGSGGNEQFF | TGTGCCAGCAGTGAAGGGGGTAGCGGGGGCAATGAGCAGTTCTTC
- | TRBJ1-5 | - | TRBV5-1 | CASSFWKGLANQPQHF | TGCGCCAGCAGCTTTTGGAAGGGTTTGGCAAATCAGCCCCAGCATTTT
- | TRBJ2-1 | - | TRBV29-1 | CSGFDGREGDEQFF | TGCAGCGGTTTCGATGGGCGGGAAGGTGATGAGCAGTTCTTC
- | TRBJ1-3 | TRBD1 | TRBV6-6 | CASNPGQGAGNTIYF | TGTGCCAGCAATCCGGGACAGGGGGCTGGAAACACCATATATTTT
- | TRBJ2-2 | - | TRBV5-4 | CASSLAEEGEEWDTGELFF | TGTGCCAGCAGCTTGGCTGAGGAGGGGGAAGAATGGGACACCGGGGAGCTGTTTTTT
- | TRBJ2-7 | TRBD1 | TRBV6-5 | CASRRHAGGSYEQYF | TGTGCCAGCAGAAGACACGCAGGGGGCTCCTACGAGCAGTACTTC
- | TRBJ1-2 | - | TRBV28 | CASSLRVSYYGYTF | TGTGCCAGCAGTTTAAGGGTCAGCTACTATGGCTACACCTTC
- | TRBJ2-5 | - | TRBV7-9 | CASSLGGPETQYF | TGTGCCAGCAGCTTAGGAGGGCCGGAGACCCAGTACTTC
- | TRBJ2-3 | - | TRBV27 | CASSLSLFGTDTQYF | TGTGCCAGCAGTTTAAGTCTATTCGGTACAGATACGCAGTATTTT
- | TRBJ1-4 | TRBD1 | TRBV10-3 | CAISEQGAREKLFF | TGTGCCATCAGTGAGCAGGGGGCGAGGGAAAAACTGTTTTTT
- | TRBJ1-1 | - | TRBV5-1 | CASSLYETNTEAFF | TGCGCCAGCAGCTTGTACGAGACGAACACTGAAGCTTTCTTT
- | TRBJ1-1 | TRBD1 | TRBV5-4 | CASSRPGTGENAFF | TGTGCCAGCAGCCGCCCTGGGACAGGGGAGAATGCTTTCTTT
- | TRBJ2-7 | - | TRBV19 | CASSPRLTSYEQYF | TGTGCCAGTAGTCCGAGACTTACGTCCTACGAGCAGTACTTC
- | TRBJ2-7 | - | TRBV10-2 | CASRTTGPLDEQYF | TGCGCCAGCAGGACGACAGGACCTCTGGACGAGCAGTACTTC
- | TRBJ2-7 | TRBD1 | TRBV2 | CASRSSQGAGYYEQYF | TGTGCCAGCAGAAGTAGCCAGGGGGCGGGATACTACGAGCAGTACTTC
few | TRBJ1-2 | - | TRBV7-8 | CASSSRGVYGYTF | TGTGCCAGCAGCTCCCGAGGAGTTTATGGCTACACCTTC
few | TRBJ1-3 | - | TRBV19 | CASIQGVAGNTIYF | TGTGCCAGTATCCAAGGGGTGGCTGGAAACACCATATATTTT
- | TRBJ1-5 | TRBD1 | TRBV28 | CASSLDGTGVVQPQHF | TGTGCCAGCAGTTTAGACGGGACAGGGGTGGTTCAGCCCCAGCATTTT
- | TRBJ1-5 | TRBD1 | TRBV28 | CASSFRDRGNQPQHF | TGTGCCAGCAGTTTCCGGGACAGGGGCAATCAGCCCCAGCATTTT
- | TRBJ2-3 | - | TRBV30 | CAWSDGSTDTQYF | TGTGCCTGGAGCGACGGAAGCACAGATACGCAGTATTTT
- | TRBJ1-3 | TRBD1 | TRBV7-9 | CASSLFGTAGNTIYF | TGTGCCAGCAGCTTATTTGGGACAGCTGGAAACACCATATATTTT
- | TRBJ2-7 | TRBD1 | TRBV6-5 | CASPSRDRGVHEQYF | TGTGCCAGTCCGAGTAGGGACAGGGGGGTCCACGAGCAGTACTTC
- | TRBJ2-2 | - | TRBV9 | CASSPGLVNTGELFF | TGTGCCAGCAGCCCAGGGCTAGTTAACACCGGGGAGCTGTTTTTT
once | TRBJ2-5 | TRBD2 | TRBV5-1 | CASSLGALAGADRIQETQYF | TGCGCCAGCAGCTTGGGTGCCCTAGCGGGGGCTGATCGGATACAAGAGACCCAGTACTTC
- | TRBJ1-2 | - | TRBV9 | CASSVAPGSRANYGYTF | TGTGCCAGCAGCGTAGCCCCAGGGTCCAGAGCTAACTATGGCTACACCTTC
- | TRBJ2-7 | TRBD2 | TRBV6-1 | CASSGREGVYEQYF | TGTGCCAGCAGTGGGCGGGAGGGGGTGTACGAGCAGTACTTC
once | TRBJ1-4 | TRBD1 | TRBV19 | CASRGGQGRGEKLFF | TGTGCCAGTAGAGGGGGACAGGGAAGGGGTGAAAAACTGTTTTTT
- | TRBJ2-5 | - | TRBV11-2 | CASSPEVGRGGQETQYF | TGTGCCAGCAGCCCAGAGGTGGGTCGAGGTGGGCAAGAGACCCAGTACTTC
- | TRBJ1-6 | TRBD1 | TRBV28 | CASRGYRGYDSPLHF | TGTGCCAGCAGAGGATACAGGGGATACGATTCACCCCTCCACTTT
few | TRBJ2-7 | - | TRBV6-1 | CASSELLESYEQYF | TGTGCCAGCAGTGAACTGCTTGAATCCTACGAGCAGTACTTC
once | TRBJ1-5 | TRBD1 | TRBV7-8 | CASSQGQGPPGSNQPQHF | TGTGCCAGCAGCCAGGGACAGGGGCCCCCTGGGAGCAATCAGCCCCAGCATTTT
- | TRBJ2-2 | - | TRBV4-3 | CASSQALERRTGELFF | TGCGCCAGCAGCCAAGCTCTAGAGCGAAGGACCGGGGAGCTGTTTTTT
- | TRBJ2-7 | TRBD1 | TRBV4-3 | CASSPDRGGEQYF | TGCGCCAGCAGCCCGGACAGGGGTGGCGAGCAGTACTTC
- | TRBJ2-7 | - | TRBV27 | CASSLHILYEQYF | TGTGCCAGCAGTTTACACATCTTATACGAGCAGTACTTC
once | TRBJ1-2 | TRBD1 | TRBV6-5 | CASSSRTGVSDGYTF | TGTGCCAGCAGTTCCCGGACAGGGGTTTCCGATGGCTACACCTTC
- | TRBJ1-1 | - | TRBV9 | CASSGYSNTEAFF | TGTGCCAGCAGCGGCTACTCGAACACTGAAGCTTTCTTT
- | TRBJ1-2 | - | TRBV14 | CASSQDPWQGGDYGYTF | TGTGCCAGCAGCCAAGATCCCTGGCAGGGAGGCGACTATGGCTACACCTTC
- | TRBJ2-1 | TRBD2 | TRBV7-9 | CASSLVPSGSSSPEQFF | TGTGCCAGCAGCTTAGTGCCTAGCGGGAGCAGTTCACCCGAGCAGTTCTTC
- | TRBJ2-7 | TRBD2 | TRBV6-1 | CASSESLADYEQYF | TGTGCCAGCAGTGAAAGCCTAGCGGACTACGAGCAGTACTTC
- | TRBJ2-1 | - | TRBV14 | CASSQLRGRERGLGNEQFF | TGTGCCAGCAGCCAACTCAGGGGACGGGAAAGGGGACTGGGCAATGAGCAGTTCTTC
- | TRBJ2-7 | TRBD2 | TRBV18 | CASSRLAGLGEQYF | TGTGCCAGCTCACGGCTAGCGGGACTTGGCGAGCAGTACTTC
once | TRBJ1-1 | TRBD1 | TRBV20-1 | CSARGHAEAFF | TGCAGTGCCAGGGGGCACGCTGAAGCTTTCTTT
few | TRBJ2-1 | TRBD2 | TRBV28 | CASSYNLLAGGPNEQFF | TGTGCCAGCAGCTACAACTTACTAGCGGGAGGTCCCAATGAGCAGTTCTTC
- | TRBJ1-1 | - | TRBV2 | CASTKSENTEAFF | TGTGCCAGCACTAAATCGGAGAACACTGAAGCTTTCTTT
- | TRBJ2-2 | TRBD2 | TRBV30 | CAWRSRDYFTGELFF | TGTGCCTGGAGGTCCCGGGACTACTTCACCGGGGAGCTGTTTTTT
- | TRBJ2-1 | TRBD2 | TRBV28 | CASSWSGRVHNEQFF | TGTGCCAGCAGTTGGAGCGGGAGAGTCCACAATGAGCAGTTCTTC
- | TRBJ1-2 | TRBD1 | TRBV6-5 | CASTKGQDYGYTF | TGTGCCAGCACTAAGGGACAGGACTATGGCTACACCTTC
- | TRBJ2-5 | - | TRBV19 | CASMDQGRGAQYF | TGTGCCAGTATGGATCAGGGTCGTGGGGCCCAGTACTTC
- | TRBJ1-1 | TRBD1 | TRBV9 | CASSSSRRYGTGINTEAFF | TGTGCCAGCAGCTCCTCTAGGCGGTACGGGACAGGGATAAACACTGAAGCTTTCTTT
few | TRBJ1-1 | TRBD1 | TRBV9 | CASSVQGDTEAFF | TGTGCCAGCAGCGTCCAGGGGGACACTGAAGCTTTCTTT
few | TRBJ1-5 | - | TRBV10-3 | CAGGDGNQPQHF | TGTGCGGGAGGGGACGGCAATCAGCCCCAGCATTTT
- | TRBJ2-5 | - | TRBV7-2 | CASSLAGRETQYF | TGTGCCAGCAGCTTAGCAGGGAGAGAGACCCAGTACTTC
- | TRBJ2-4 | TRBD2 | TRBV27 | CASSLSGGGSGNIQYF | TGTGCCAGCAGTTTATCAGGCGGGGGGAGTGGGAACATTCAGTACTTC
- | TRBJ2-7 | - | TRBV5-1 | CASSLGSNYEQYF | TGCGCCAGCAGCTTGGGAAGTAACTACGAGCAGTACTTC
- | TRBJ1-5 | - | TRBV28 | CASSLMGIYQPQHF | TGTGCCAGCAGTTTAATGGGTATCTATCAGCCCCAGCATTTT
few | TRBJ2-1 | - | TRBV6-4 | CASSPTSTFNEQFF | TGTGCCAGCAGCCCGACAAGTACGTTCAATGAGCAGTTCTTC